The entry below gives a single T cell receptor (beta chain) sequence along with its context. Its antigen remains unknown. The data belong to a study of a mutant IDH1 vaccine in newly diagnosed glioma. The sample's time point: week 35, safety follow-up. Each dose of the vaccine consisted of 300 ug of mutant IDH1 20-mer peptide, with topical imiquimod. Sequencing was performed with immunoSEQ multiplex PCR; in TCRdb, only in-frame clones are kept and a portion is missing. Among about 50,000 clones listed, 80% to 85% were seen once. With 4 bases removed from V and 2 bases from J, the gap between germline ends came to 14 bases. This CDR3 has 16 residues. The V gene's germline CDR1 is PRHDT and CDR2 FYEKMQ (reference sequence). Study results and limitations: Pseudoprogression seemed unlinked to shifts in top peripheral T cell clonotypes.

The V call is TRBV13, the J call TRBJ1-4; D call uncertain. The sample consisted of PBMCs, taken from a glioma patient whose treatment included an IDH1 peptide vaccine. This sequence was found in a woman in her late teens or twenties with glioma. The CDR3 loop reads CASSSRRMGTNEKLFF. DNA for the CDR3: TGTGCCAGCAGCTCGCGACGGATGGGTACTAATGAAAAACTGTTTTTT. Combining the CDR3 with reference TRBV13 and TRBJ1-4 gives the whole variable domain AAGVIQSPRHLIKEKRETATLKCYPIPRHDTVYWYQQGPGQDPQFLISFYEKMQSDKGSIPDRFSAQQFSDYHSELNMSSLELGDSALYFCASSSRRMGTNEKLFFGSGTQLSVL.